The rows below give T cell receptor beta chains drawn from one sample of a study of cytomegalovirus exposure and HLA in healthy donors. Some clones are missing from TCRdb's copy, which holds only in-frame ones; the method was immunoSEQ multiplex PCR. The sample holds 55,000 to 85,000 clones. The sequenced material came from PBMCs. The source of these receptors is a female donor in good health and CMV-seropositive. Both conserved end residues are part of each CDR3. Each record gives: V gene, J gene, D gene, CDR3 protein, CDR3 DNA. D genes are given only for firm matches.

TRBV9	TRBJ2-2	.	CASSVVGGELFF	TGTGCCAGCAGCGTAGTCGGCGGGGAGCTGTTTTTT
TRBV27	TRBJ2-4	.	CASSLNSGGAKNIQYF	TGTGCCAGCAGTTTAAACAGCGGAGGAGCCAAAAACATTCAGTACTTC
TRBV5-3	TRBJ1-1	.	CARRRRQRNTEAFF	TGTGCCCGCCGCCGGAGACAGCGGAACACTGAAGCTTTCTTT
TRBV28	TRBJ2-1	.	CASSRGGLWDEQFF	TGTGCCAGCTCCAGAGGGGGTCTTTGGGATGAGCAGTTCTTC
TRBV11-3	TRBJ2-3	TRBD2	CASSLDVASGGVTDTQYF	TGTGCCAGCAGCTTAGACGTGGCTAGCGGGGGGGTGACAGATACGCAGTATTTT
TRBV6-6	TRBJ2-7	.	CASSYLGGEDEQYF	TGTGCCAGCAGTTACTTGGGGGGAGAGGACGAGCAGTACTTC
TRBV18	TRBJ2-3	.	CASSPQWELPSTDKQYF	TGTGCCAGCTCACCACAGTGGGAACTACCTAGCACAGATAAGCAGTATTTT
TRBV6-6	TRBJ2-6	.	CATPRFPGANVLTF	TGTGCCACCCCCAGGTTCCCTGGGGCCAACGTCCTGACTTTC
TRBV29-1	TRBJ1-2	.	CSVEEADRRYGYTF	TGCAGCGTTGAAGAAGCTGACAGGAGGTATGGCTACACCTTC
TRBV5-5	TRBJ2-7	TRBD1	CASSPQPHTGTGGAEQYF	TGTGCCAGCAGCCCGCAGCCGCATACCGGGACAGGGGGCGCCGAGCAGTACTTC
TRBV27	TRBJ2-7	TRBD1	CASSAAGQVGGQYF	TGTGCCAGCAGCGCGGCCGGACAGGTGGGTGGGCAGTACTTC
TRBV6-4	TRBJ2-3	TRBD2	CASSASGGATDTQYF	TGTGCCAGCAGTGCTAGCGGGGGGGCCACAGATACGCAGTATTTT
TRBV29-1	TRBJ2-7	TRBD2	CSVESGVGAYEQYF	TGCAGCGTTGAAAGCGGGGTCGGAGCCTACGAGCAGTACTTC
TRBV27	TRBJ2-2	TRBD2	CASRSRAGAKTGELFF	TGTGCCAGCAGGTCCCGTGCGGGAGCTAAAACCGGGGAGCTGTTTTTT
TRBV7-9	TRBJ2-7	TRBD2	CASSLGRSSGAGEQYF	TGTGCCAGCAGCTTAGGAAGGTCTAGCGGGGCTGGCGAGCAGTACTTC
TRBV7-9	TRBJ1-6	TRBD1	CASSLRGTENSPLHF	TGTGCCAGCAGCTTGCGCGGGACAGAGAATTCACCCCTCCACTTT
TRBV5-6	TRBJ1-5	.	CASSFTAERPQHF	TGTGCCAGCAGCTTTACAGCGGAGCGGCCCCAGCATTTT
TRBV18	TRBJ2-3	TRBD2	CASSPPSLAGDTQYF	TGTGCCAGCTCACCGCCCAGTCTAGCGGGGGATACGCAGTATTTT